Presented here are 19 T cell receptor beta chains from one specimen sequenced in a study of blood T cell repertoires in COVID-19. Assay used: immunoSEQ multiplex PCR; TCRdb lists only in-frame clones, some missing. This table holds 50,000 or so clones, about nine tenths found once. The material sequenced was peripheral blood. Receptors were obtained from a man between 50 and 59 years old with active COVID-19.

The V call is TRBV29-1, the J call TRBJ1-1; TRBD1 might be the D (5 bases). Germline loops: CDR1 SQVTM, CDR2 ANQGSEA. The V gene lost 7 bases and the J gene lost 5 bases, with 17 bases spanning the gap. This CDR3 has 13 amino acids. CDR3 amino acids: CSATAWGETEAFF. DNA of the CDR3: TGCAGCGCCACGGCCTGGGGGGAGACTGAAGCTTTCTTT.

The CDR3 sequence: CAWRDSGAANTGELFF. The DNA of the CDR3 is TGTGCCTGGAGGGACAGCGGGGCCGCGAACACCGGGGAGCTGTTTTTT. The chain combines TRBV30 with TRBJ2-2; D is perhaps TRBD2 (7 bases). The CDR3 contains 16 residues. Trimming removed 3 bases from V and 0 bases from J, with 14 bases in between. CDR1 and CDR2 (germline): GTSNPN, SVGIG (reference sequence). Using reference TRBV30 and TRBJ2-2 for the parts outside the CDR3, the full variable domain is SQTIHQWPATLVQPVGSPLSLECTVEGTSNPNLYWYRQAAGRGLQLLFYSVGIGQISSEVPQNLSASRPQDRQFILSSKKLLLSDSGFYLCAWRDSGAANTGELFFGEGSRLTVL.

The chain recombines TRBV29-1 with TRBJ2-1; TRBD1 matches at 10 bases. Trimming removed 1 base from V and 5 bases from J; junction bases left unmatched: 2. The CDR3 spans 14 residues. Germline V gene sequence: CDR1 SQVTM, CDR2 ANQGSEA. The CDR3 here is CSVEGGTGDNEQFF. In DNA form, the CDR3 reads TGCAGCGTTGAAGGGGGGACAGGGGACAATGAGCAGTTCTTC.

This clone was detected only a few times. The V and J genes are TRBV5-1 and TRBJ1-3, with TRBD1 matching over 7 bases. Germline V gene sequence: CDR1 SGHRS, CDR2 YFSETQ. V dropped 4 bases and J dropped 0; count of bases not matched to a gene: 10. The CDR3 has 17 residues. The CDR3 is CASSPRDSPYSGNTIYF. CDR3 DNA: TGCGCCAGCAGCCCCCGGGACAGCCCATACTCTGGAAACACCATATATTTT.

This clone has more than one count but fewer than ten. The genes are TRBV5-8 and TRBJ2-2; a weak D match, TRBD1 (5 bases). CDR1 SGHTS and CDR2 YDEGEE come from the germline V gene. Trimming shortened V by 0 bases and J by 9 bases, and 9 bases separated the two germline ends. The CDR3 runs 13 residues. The CDR3 region has the DNA TGTGCCAGCAGCTTGGGGGGCCGGAGGGAGCTGTTTTTT. This gives the protein CASSLGGRRELFF. The full variable domain, rest sourced from reference TRBV5-8 and TRBJ2-2, is EAGVTQSPTHLIKTRGQQATLRCSPISGHTSVYWYQQALGLGLQFLLWYDEGEERNRGNFPPRFSGRQFPNYSSELNVNALELEDSALYLCASSLGGRRELFFGEGSRLTVL.

The chain uses TRBV6-6 and TRBJ1-4; 10 bases align to TRBD1. CDR3 size: 15 residues. Germline assignment: CDR1 MNHNY and CDR2 SVGAGI (reference sequence). With V trimmed by 10 bases and J by 7 bases, 12 bases remained unmatched. For the CDR3, the DNA is TGTGCCACTCGAGGAACCCGGGACAGGGGTGAAAAACTGTTTTTT. Its translation is CATRGTRDRGEKLFF.

This clone has just a few counts. The sample has other DNA sequences that encode this CDR3 too. The genes are TRBV11-2 and TRBJ1-5; TRBD1 is a possible D gene (6 bases). Looked up from germline, CDR1 is SGHAT and CDR2 is FQNNGV. Trimming left V 1 base short and J 2 bases short, with 9 bases between. The CDR3 extends over 15 amino acids. CDR3 amino acids: CASSLGGGGNQPQHF. The CDR3 DNA reads TGTGCCAGCAGCTTAGGAGGGGGGGGCAATCAGCCCCAGCATTTT.

The V gene is TRBV4-1, the J gene TRBJ2-3; D might be TRBD2 (5 bases). This CDR3 comprises 15 residues. Per the germline V gene, CDR1 is MGHRA and CDR2 is YSYEKL. V dropped 1 base and J dropped 2 bases, with 10 bases sitting between them. This CDR3 is CASSQGGLITDTQYF. The CDR3 bases are TGCGCCAGCAGCCAAGGAGGGCTCATCACAGATACGCAGTATTTT.

This rearrangement joins TRBV6-4 to TRBJ1-1, with 7 bases aligning to TRBD1. CDR1 MRHNA and CDR2 SNTAGT come from the germline V gene. The CDR3 has 13 amino acids. Trimming at V came to 6 bases and at J to 4 bases, leaving 5 bases not matched to a gene. This chain's CDR3 is CASSLTGVTEAFF. The CDR3, as DNA: TGTGCCAGCAGCCTAACAGGGGTCACTGAAGCTTTCTTT.

This clone was seen a few times. The chain joins TRBV30 to TRBJ2-7, with a tentative D call TRBD2 (6 bases). CDR3 length: 19 amino acids. CDR1 is GTSNPN, CDR2 SVGIG, per germline (reference sequence). Trimming removed 3 bases from V and 3 bases from J, with 30 bases in between. The CDR3, as DNA: TGTGCCTGGAGCGAGGGGTGGGACCACGGGGAGGCTCCCCTCTACGAGCAGTACTTC. It encodes CAWSEGWDHGEAPLYEQYF.

V gene TRBV5-5 combines with J gene TRBJ1-2; 9 nucleotides align to TRBD1. The CDR3 spans 15 residues. The ends lost 1 base at V and 6 bases at J; junction bases unmatched: 7. Germline V gene sequence: CDR1 SGHKS, CDR2 YYEKEE (reference sequence). This CDR3 is CASSLLTGGAHGYTF. The CDR3 DNA reads TGTGCCAGCAGCTTGCTTACAGGGGGCGCCCATGGCTACACCTTC.

The V gene is TRBV12-3 or TRBV12-4, the J gene TRBJ2-7; D is ambiguous. Trimming shortened V by 6 bases and J by 3 bases, and 6 bases separated the two germline ends. The CDR3 is 11 residues long. CDR3 nucleotides: TGTGCCAGCAGCCCCAACTACGAGCAGTACTTC. It encodes CASSPNYEQYF.

The V and J genes are TRBV27 and TRBJ2-2, with D tentatively TRBD1 (5 bases). The V and J ends lost 4 bases and 0 bases respectively, with 9 bases between them. The CDR3 sequence is 15 residues long. Germline CDR1 is MNHEY and CDR2 is SMNVEV (reference sequence). CDR3 sequence reads: CASSWGGPNTGELFF. In DNA form, the CDR3 reads TGTGCCAGCAGTTGGGGCGGACCGAACACCGGGGAGCTGTTTTTT.

The J gene is TRBJ2-3, the V gene TRBV24-1, with TRBD2 identical over 9 bases. This CDR3 is 16 amino acids long. Germline CDR1 KGHDR, CDR2 SFDVKD. V shed 3 bases and J 5 bases; nucleotides not matched to a gene: 8. The CDR3: CATSDPVAGVQDTQYF. The CDR3 DNA sequence: TGTGCCACCAGTGATCCTGTAGCGGGAGTTCAAGATACGCAGTATTTT.

The chain uses TRBV11-2 and TRBJ2-1, with a tentative D call TRBD1 (5 bases). CDR1 SGHAT and CDR2 FQNNGV come from the germline V gene. CDR3 length: 15 residues. V lost 5 bases to trimming and J lost 0 bases, with 11 bases between them. The CDR3 nucleotides are TGTGCCAGCAGCCTGGACATGAGCTCCTACAATGAGCAGTTCTTC. This gives the protein CASSLDMSSYNEQFF.

The chain links TRBV29-1 to TRBJ1-2, with 7 bases lining up with TRBD1. V lost 6 bases and J lost 6; bases outside the gene matches: 7. Germline V CDR1 and CDR2: SQVTM, ANQGSEA. The CDR3 spans 12 residues. The CDR3 DNA follows: TGCAGCGTCGCAAGACAGGGTGATGGCTACACCTTC. This gives the protein CSVARQGDGYTF.

The chain recombines TRBV6-5 with TRBJ1-1; weak D call: TRBD1 (6 bases). This CDR3 contains 13 residues. V was cut by 6 bases and J by 0 bases, with 8 bases left in between. Germline CDR1 reads MNHEY; CDR2 reads SVGAGI. The CDR3 protein is CASRTGMNTEAFF. The CDR3 nucleotides read TGTGCCAGCAGGACAGGCATGAACACTGAAGCTTTCTTT.

The chain joins TRBV29-1 to TRBJ2-3; 11 bases map to TRBD2. The CDR3 has 16 amino acids. The trim removed 6 bases at V and 6 bases at J, leaving 14 bases unmatched. Germline V gene lookup returns CDR1 SQVTM and CDR2 ANQGSEA. The CDR3 loop is CSVILAGGSAFDTQYF. Here the CDR3 DNA reads TGCAGCGTGATTTTAGCGGGAGGGTCCGCATTTGATACGCAGTATTTT.

This chain uses TRBV7-9 with TRBJ1-2; D might be TRBD1 (6 bases). The length of the CDR3 is 13 residues. Germline V CDR1 and CDR2: SEHNR, FQNEAQ (reference sequence). The V gene lost 6 bases and the J gene lost 8 bases, with 16 bases spanning the gap. Here the CDR3 reads CASSPGEGWGYTF. CDR3 nucleotide sequence: TGTGCCAGCAGTCCAGGGGAGGGCTGGGGCTACACCTTC.